The entry that follows covers one T cell receptor beta chain sequence. This sample was included in a study of T cells in tumors after PD-1 blockade. Study in general: No patient had prior checkpoint blockade, systemic immunosuppression, or radiotherapy within 4 weeks. Patients received pembrolizumab 200 mg every 3 weeks or cemiplimab 350 mg every 2 weeks. Mean per blood sample: some 120,000 templates (roughly 21,000-270,000), some 36,000 unique clonotypes.

The CDR3 extends over 17 amino acids. Germline V gene data show CDR1 as MNHNS and CDR2 as SASEGT. The V end lost 2 bases, the J end lost 2 bases, and 17 bases lay between the germline ends. Clones were sequenced by immunoSEQ multiplex PCR, and TCRdb holds only the in-frame ones, with some missing. The profile shows 45,000 to 60,000 clones, more than 75% of them singletons. This receptor was taken from a human donor with basal cell carcinoma. V usage is TRBV6-1 and J usage is TRBJ2-3; D is ambiguous. Source: PBMCs, taken before anti-PD-1 treatment. The DNA of the CDR3 is TGTGCCAGCAGTGAATTGAAAACGGTAGAAAACACAGATACGCAGTATTTT. Residues: CASSELKTVENTDTQYF.